This T cell receptor (beta chain) was captured by sequencing in a study of cytomegalovirus exposure and HLA in healthy donors. Study-wide points: In a later analysis, HLA-associated TCR beta chains were more clonally expanded than equally common others. A later analysis showed TCR association rates differing by HLA locus, peaking at DRB1 and lowest at HLA-C.

Germline CDR1 reads SGHNT; CDR2 reads YENEEA. This CDR3 is 15 amino acids long. V was clipped by 6 bases and J by 3 bases; unmatched bases: 9. The PCR used 60 Vbeta and 13 Jbeta primers. Generated by immunoSEQ multiplex PCR, the TCRdb table keeps only in-frame clones and is missing some. The sample gives 180,000 or so clones, 78% of which show up once; approximately 2.6% is in the top ten. In regard to this clone: The antigen remains unidentified.

J is TRBJ2-7 and V is TRBV11-3; 9 nucleotides align to TRBD2. Specimen: PBMCs. This receptor was obtained from a female donor in good health and CMV-seronegative. CDR3: CASSITGTSLYEQYF. DNA of the CDR3: TGTGCCAGCAGTATTACCGGGACTAGCCTCTACGAGCAGTACTTC.